This record concerns one T cell receptor beta chain sequence. Antigen unknown. The sample belongs to a study of cytomegalovirus exposure and HLA in healthy donors. General observations from the study: It was confirmed in vitro that three of the CMV-associated chains were specific for CMV antigens. That first-cohort TCR clusters tended to co-occur in the 95 to 150 validation repertoires was found in a later analysis.

Profiling relied on immunoSEQ multiplex PCR, and the TCRdb table lists in-frame clones only, not all of them. The repertoire consists of 120,000 or so clones, with 88% occurring once and the leading ten covering around 1.4%. The CDR3 length is 15 residues. CDR1 is SGHTA and CDR2 is FQGTGA in the germline V gene. V was clipped by 5 bases and J by 4 bases; unmatched bases: 6. Sequenced input: PBMCs. The clonotype originates from a woman aged 25 to 39 in good health and CMV-seropositive. The chain couples TRBV7-3 to TRBJ2-2; TRBD1 aligns across 8 bases. The CDR3 DNA follows: TGTGCCAGCAGCCCCCGGGACAGGAGCACCGGGGAGCTGTTTTTT. This translates into CASSPRDRSTGELFF.